Following are 29 T cell receptor beta chains from one sample sequenced in a study of T cells in Graves' hyperthyroidism and ophthalmopathy. The TCR beta CDR3 regions underwent amplification using RNA transcripts as the source. A first-round RT-PCR of the TCR CDR3 used the HTBI primer set. MiXCR was run by TCRdb on the multiplex PCR reads, yielding one entry per CDR3 protein. The sample gives 600,000 or so distinct CDR3 sequences, about 17% of which show up once; around 4% is in the top ten. The sample was blood. Receptors originate from a woman aged 25 to 39 with Graves' hyperthyroidism.

This clonotype was found many times. The rearrangement links TRBV30 to TRBJ1-2, with a possible D match to TRBD1 (5 bases). The CDR3 spans 12 residues. Per germline, CDR1 GTSNPN and CDR2 SVGIG (reference sequence). Between the trimmed V and J ends, which lost 4 bases and 8 bases, there was a span of 14 bases. CDR3 protein: CAWMEGSEGYTF. The DNA of the CDR3 is TGTGCCTGGATGGAGGGGTCGGAGGGCTACACCTTC.

The chain combines TRBV12-3 or TRBV12-4 with TRBJ2-2; TRBD1 matches 7 bases. The CDR3 length is 14 residues. V was clipped by 5 bases and J by 5 bases; unmatched bases: 5. CDR3 region: CASSKTGETGELFF. The CDR3 DNA sequence: TGTGCCAGCAGTAAAACAGGGGAAACCGGGGAGCTGTTTTTT.

The chain joins TRBV4-3 to TRBJ2-5; no clear D. Germline loops: CDR1 LGHNA, CDR2 YSLEER. The CDR3 runs 15 residues. Trimming removed 4 bases at V and 2 bases at J, with 14 bases between. The CDR3 here is CASSPSYWIQETQYF. The DNA of the CDR3 is TGCGCCAGCAGCCCCTCTTACTGGATTCAAGAGACCCAGTACTTC.

J is TRBJ2-1 and V is TRBV5-4; 12 bases are shared with TRBD2. CDR3 length: 16 amino acids. Germline V gives CDR1 SGHNT, CDR2 YYREEE (reference sequence). V was clipped by 0 bases and J by 6 bases; unmatched bases: 4. The CDR3 DNA reads TGTGCCAGCAGCTTGGAGTCTAGCGGGAGGGCCAATGAGCAGTTCTTC. Translating it yields CASSLESSGRANEQFF.

The V call is TRBV29-1, the J call TRBJ2-7, with D possibly TRBD1 on 6 matching bases. CDR1 and CDR2 (germline): SQVTM, ANQGSEA. The V gene lost 4 bases and the J gene lost 9 bases, with 16 bases spanning the gap. This CDR3 has 12 residues. CDR3 in DNA: TGCAGCGTTGCTGACGACAGGTCTGGGCAGTACTTC. The encoded protein is CSVADDRSGQYF.

Concerning this clonotype itself: Sequence at one end of the junction differs from germline and may be a read error. The V gene is TRBV6-1, the J gene TRBJ2-6; 10 bases line up with TRBD2. The CDR3 runs to 19 residues. The germline CDR1 and CDR2 sequences are MNHNS and SASEGT. DNA of the CDR3: TGTGCCAGCAGTTCCGCCCTAGCGGGGGACCTCTCTGAGGCCAACGTCCTGACTTTC. This gives the protein CASSSALAGDLSEANVLTF.

The sample holds many counts of this clonotype. The CDR3 here is CASSFGDRIFYGYTF. CDR3 in DNA: TGTGCCAGCAGTTTCGGGGACAGGATTTTCTATGGCTACACCTTC. The chain carries TRBV12-3 or TRBV12-4 and TRBJ1-2; 8 bases fit TRBD1. The V gene end was trimmed by 3 bases and the J gene end by 4 bases; junction bases not matched to a gene: 7. The CDR3 length is 15 residues.

The chain has TRBV5-1 and TRBJ1-4; no firm D call. V lost 3 bases to trimming and J lost 0 bases, with 9 bases between them. This CDR3 contains 15 residues. CDR1 and CDR2 from the germline V gene are SGHRS and YFSETQ. The CDR3 DNA reads TGCGCCAGCAGCTACCAACATGCAACTAATGAAAAACTGTTTTTT. It translates to CASSYQHATNEKLFF.

This clonotype was picked up many times. V and J are TRBV18 and TRBJ2-7, with 13 positions matching TRBD2. This CDR3 is 16 amino acids long. Trimming at V came to 3 bases and at J to 3 bases, leaving 5 bases not matched to a gene. Germline lookup yields CDR1 KGHSH and CDR2 LQKENI. CDR3 nucleotide sequence: TGTGCCAGCTCACCGATGGGACTAGCGGGAAACTACGAGCAGTACTTC. Translated: CASSPMGLAGNYEQYF.

This clonotype has a handful of counts. The rearrangement uses TRBV25-1 and TRBJ2-7, with D uncertain. Germline CDR1 is MGHDK and CDR2 is SYGVNS. V was shortened by 0 bases and J by 0 bases, with 18 bases between the two germline ends. There are 18 residues in the CDR3. CDR3 sequence: CASSEYNPASVSSYEQYF. The CDR3 nucleotides are TGTGCCAGCAGTGAATATAACCCCGCGTCGGTGAGCTCCTACGAGCAGTACTTC.

J is TRBJ1-4 and V is TRBV5-5, with no clear D. V lost 0 bases and J 6 bases, leaving 6 bases between the germline ends. Looked up from germline, CDR1 is SGHKS and CDR2 is YYEKEE (reference sequence). This CDR3 region has 13 residues. Here the CDR3 reads CASSLVSDEKLFF. CDR3 DNA sequence: TGTGCCAGCAGCTTGGTGAGCGATGAAAAACTGTTTTTT.

The rearrangement links TRBV20-1 to TRBJ2-5, with 10 bases lining up with TRBD1. Germline CDR1 DFQATT, CDR2 SNEGSKA (reference sequence). This CDR3 has 14 amino acids. Germline trimming cut 5 bases from V and 4 bases from J; bases unmatched to any gene: 7. The CDR3 region has the DNA TGCAGTGCTTCCACAGACAGGGGGCGAGAGACCCAGTACTTC. Translating it yields CSASTDRGRETQYF.

Comments on this clonotype: This may come from a read error, since a much larger clone is one base off. The chain uses TRBV28 and TRBJ1-1, with D possibly being TRBD1 (6 bases). The V end was cut by 6 bases, the J end by 1 base, with 12 bases between. The CDR3 length is 14 residues. Germline lookup yields CDR1 MDHEN and CDR2 SYDVKM. CDR3 region: CASRSRGANTEAFF. The CDR3 DNA sequence: TGTGCCAGCAGATCCAGGGGCGCGAACACTGAAGCTTTCTTT. Together with reference TRBV28 and TRBJ1-1, the CDR3 gives the full variable domain: DVKVTQSSRYLVKRTGEKVFLECVQDMDHENMFWYRQDPGLGLRLIYFSYDVKMKEKGDIPEGYSVSREKKERFSLILESASTNQTSMYLCASRSRGANTEAFFGQGTRLTVV.

This chain uses TRBV29-1 with TRBJ2-7, with D maybe TRBD2 (5 bases). The germline CDR1 and CDR2 sequences are SQVTM and ANQGSEA. V gave up 4 bases and J gave up 6 bases, with 13 bases separating them. This CDR3 region has 12 residues. The CDR3 nucleotides are TGCAGCGTTGTAGGGCACGGGGTCGAGCAGTACTTC. This gives the protein CSVVGHGVEQYF.

At least ten counts were recorded for this clonotype. This chain uses TRBV30 with TRBJ1-5; possible D gene TRBD1, 6 bases. In germline, CDR1 is GTSNPN, CDR2 SVGIG (reference sequence). The CDR3 covers 15 residues. The ends were cut back, 2 bases at V and 6 bases at J, with 17 bases in the middle. CDR3 sequence (DNA): TGTGCCTGGAGTAAAAACCAGGGGAAAGGTCAGCCCCAGCATTTT. Protein product: CAWSKNQGKGQPQHF.

The sample holds many counts of this clonotype. The gene calls are TRBV6-1 and TRBJ1-2; 11 bases match TRBD1. The CDR3 covers 16 residues. The germline CDR1 and CDR2 sequences are MNHNS and SASEGT. Germline trimming cut 4 bases from V and 3 bases from J; bases unmatched to any gene: 7. CDR3 coding DNA: TGTGCCAGCAGTGCCCTGGACAGGGGGCATGACTATGGCTACACCTTC. Encoded protein: CASSALDRGHDYGYTF.

This clonotype was observed a few times. The chain links TRBV4-1 to TRBJ2-3; TRBD2 matches at 7 bases. The CDR3 has 14 amino acids. The V segment lost 4 bases and the J segment 5 bases; nucleotides outside the gene matches: 6. The germline CDR1 and CDR2 sequences are MGHRA and YSYEKL. CDR3 loop: CASSLDKRGDTQYF. CDR3 nucleotide sequence: TGCGCCAGCAGCCTTGATAAGCGGGGAGATACGCAGTATTTT.

The CDR3 DNA reads as TGTGCCTCCGACCCGAGGACAGAAACTGATTCACCCCTCCACTTT. It encodes CASDPRTETDSPLHF. V gene TRBV19 combines with J gene TRBJ1-6; D is perhaps TRBD1 (6 bases). CDR1 is LNHDA and CDR2 is SQIVND in the germline V gene (reference sequence). CDR3 length equals 15 residues. Trimming took off 11 bases at V and 8 bases at J, with 22 bases between the two ends. Full variable domain (missing parts from reference TRBV19 and TRBJ1-6): DGGITQSPKYLFRKEGQNVTLSCEQNLNHDAMYWYRQDPGQGLRLIYYSQIVNDFQKGDIAEGYSVSREKKESFPLTVTSAQKNPTAFYLCASDPRTETDSPLHFGNGTRLTVT.

This clonotype was observed at least ten times. The chain carries TRBV6-1 and TRBJ2-2; tentatively, D is TRBD1 (5 bases). The V and J ends lost 6 bases and 0 bases respectively, with 14 bases between them. The germline V gene encodes CDR1 MNHNS and CDR2 SASEGT. This CDR3 is built from 16 residues. The CDR3 nucleotides are TGTGCCAGCAGGGGGCTGACAAATACGAACACCGGGGAGCTGTTTTTT. Its translation is CASRGLTNTNTGELFF.

The chain employs TRBV9 and TRBJ1-2; D call uncertain. The CDR3 contains 12 residues. Germline lookup yields CDR1 SGDLS and CDR2 YYNGEE. V lost 0 bases to trimming and J lost 7 bases, with 7 bases between them. In DNA form, the CDR3 reads TGTGCCAGCAGCGTAGACGGGGTTGGCTACACCTTC. Residues: CASSVDGVGYTF.

V usage is TRBV5-5 and J usage is TRBJ1-2; a possible D gene is TRBD1 (5 bases). The CDR3 loop spans 16 amino acids. CDR1 is SGHKS and CDR2 is YYEKEE in the germline V gene (reference sequence). The germline V and J ends were trimmed by 2 bases and 0 bases, with 14 bases remaining between them. CDR3 DNA sequence: TGTGCCAGCAGCTTCGACACGACAGCCCCTAACTATGGCTACACCTTC. Translation gives CASSFDTTAPNYGYTF.

The table lists this clonotype with many counts. The gene calls are TRBV2 and TRBJ2-5; D is ambiguous. The CDR3 has 13 amino acids. The germline gives CDR1 SNHLY, CDR2 FYNNEI. Trimming took 1 base from V and 5 from J, leaving 8 bases between them. The CDR3 coding sequence is TGTGCCAGCAGTGAAGGAGCATGGGAGACCCAGTACTTC. Its translation is CASSEGAWETQYF. The complete variable domain, with remaining parts taken from reference TRBV2 and TRBJ2-5, reads EPEVTQTPSHQVTQMGQEVILRCVPISNHLYFYWYRQILGQKVEFLVSFYNNEISEKSEIFDDQFSVERPDGSNFTLKIRSTKLEDSAMYFCASSEGAWETQYFGPGTRLLVL.

This clonotype has a count of ten or more. The chain is built from TRBV30 and TRBJ1-2, with D maybe TRBD1 (5 bases). Germline V gene sequence: CDR1 GTSNPN, CDR2 SVGIG (reference sequence). The V gene lost 3 bases and the J gene lost 1 base, with 9 bases spanning the gap. The CDR3 is 13 residues long. As DNA, the CDR3 is TGTGCCTGGAGACCTGACAGTAACTATGGCTACACCTTC. Protein product: CAWRPDSNYGYTF. Based on the CDR3 plus reference TRBV30 and TRBJ1-2, the full variable domain is SQTIHQWPATLVQPVGSPLSLECTVEGTSNPNLYWYRQAAGRGLQLLFYSVGIGQISSEVPQNLSASRPQDRQFILSSKKLLLSDSGFYLCAWRPDSNYGYTFGSGTRLTVV.

This clonotype was counted only a few times. This chain uses TRBV4-2 with TRBJ2-3; 8 nucleotides align to TRBD1. The V segment lost 0 bases and the J segment 1 base; nucleotides outside the gene matches: 6. Looked up from germline, CDR1 is LGHNA and CDR2 is YNFKEQ. The CDR3 spans 17 residues. CDR3 nucleotides: TGTGCCAGCAGCCAAGATATCCCGGGACAGGGCACAGATACGCAGTATTTT. Its protein is CASSQDIPGQGTDTQYF.

The CDR3 region has the DNA TGCAGTGCTAGAGCGGCAGACTATGGCTACACCTTC. Translated: CSARAADYGYTF. The chain joins TRBV20-1 to TRBJ1-2, with D unresolved. CDR3 length: 12 amino acids. Per germline, CDR1 DFQATT and CDR2 SNEGSKA (reference sequence). The ends were cut back, 1 base at V and 3 bases at J, with 6 bases in the middle.

This chain uses TRBV19 with TRBJ2-2, with D possibly being TRBD1 (5 bases). V was trimmed by 5 bases and J by 2 bases, leaving 18 bases between them. This CDR3 has 17 amino acids. CDR1 and CDR2 (germline): LNHDA, SQIVND (reference sequence). This CDR3 is CASSYIAGQPNTGELFF. The CDR3 DNA follows: TGTGCCAGTAGTTACATAGCCGGACAACCCAACACCGGGGAGCTGTTTTTT.

The rearrangement links TRBV24-1 to TRBJ2-1; a weak D match, TRBD2 (6 bases). V was cut by 9 bases and J by 7 bases, with 24 bases left in between. The CDR3 sequence is 16 residues long. The germline CDR1 and CDR2 sequences are KGHDR and SFDVKD. CDR3 amino acids: CATHSGLRHGGNEQFF. DNA for the CDR3: TGTGCCACCCACTCGGGGCTGCGACATGGGGGGAATGAGCAGTTCTTC.

This clonotype was recorded at least ten times. The CDR3 coding sequence is TGCAGTGCTAGAAGTTTCGGGCGAGATCAGCCCCAGCATTTT. Translation gives CSARSFGRDQPQHF. V and J are TRBV20-1 and TRBJ1-5; D uncertain. The CDR3 loop spans 14 amino acids. In germline, CDR1 is DFQATT, CDR2 SNEGSKA (reference sequence). V was clipped by 2 bases and J by 5 bases, with 13 bases between them.

This clonotype has a count of ten or more. The V and J genes are TRBV7-6 and TRBJ2-7, with D perhaps TRBD2 (6 bases). Germline loops: CDR1 SGHVS, CDR2 FNYEAQ. There are 13 residues in the CDR3. The V and J ends lost 5 bases and 5 bases respectively, with 13 bases between them. The CDR3 is CASSPAPGDEQYF. The CDR3 DNA sequence: TGTGCCAGCAGCCCCGCCCCGGGGGACGAGCAGTACTTC.